This T cell receptor (beta chain) is drawn from a study of T cell changes during pregnancy in multiple sclerosis. Data came from immunoSEQ multiplex PCR; TCRdb stores just in-frame clones and leaves some out. In the table there are tens of thousands of clones, about 92% of which are singletons. Germline lookup yields CDR1 SGDLS and CDR2 YYNGEE. There are 15 residues in the CDR3. After removal of 3 bases from V and 4 bases from J, the junction contained 7 bases not matched to a gene. This receptor was identified in a female donor with multiple sclerosis, enrolled in a pregnancy study. The chain recombines TRBV9 with TRBJ2-3, with 8 positions matching TRBD2. The sample in question was peripheral blood, obtained after pregnancy. CDR3 loop: CASSAGGRGADTQYF. CDR3 nucleotides: TGTGCCAGCAGCGCGGGGGGGAGAGGGGCAGATACGCAGTATTTT.